This T cell receptor (beta chain) was recovered during a study of cytomegalovirus exposure and HLA in healthy donors. It was with 60 Vbeta and 13 Jbeta primers that the PCR ran. Produced via immunoSEQ multiplex PCR; TCRdb's table is partial and in-frame only. This sample's table has some 180,000 clones. V was shortened by 5 bases and J by 4 bases, with 7 bases between the two germline ends. Germline CDR1 reads SGHTA; CDR2 reads FQGNSA. CDR3 length equals 12 residues. This chain links TRBV7-2 with TRBJ2-3; the D is unclear. Sequencing input: PBMCs. This TCR was sampled from a man between 25 and 39 years old in good health and CMV-seronegative. DNA of the CDR3: TGTGCCAGCAGCGTCTCCTCAGATACGCAGTATTTT. Translation gives CASSVSSDTQYF.